Below are 29 T cell receptor beta chains sequenced from a single sample in a study of cytomegalovirus exposure and HLA in healthy donors. Amplification used 60 Vbeta primers and 13 Jbeta primers. The table came from immunoSEQ multiplex PCR; TCRdb's copy has only in-frame clones and leaves some out. Of over 200,000 clones in the sample, around 89% are singletons; the top ten hold roughly 1%. The sequenced sample was PBMCs. The receptors were gathered from a woman aged 18-29 years in good health and CMV-seronegative.

The chain employs TRBV7-3 and TRBJ2-1; the D gene is possibly TRBD2 (5 bases). The CDR3 has 17 residues. With 2 bases removed from V and 2 bases from J, the gap between germline ends came to 16 bases. Germline loops: CDR1 SGHTA, CDR2 FQGTGA. This CDR3 reads CASSLWERTVTYNEQFF. The CDR3 DNA is TGTGCCAGCAGCTTATGGGAGCGGACTGTCACCTACAATGAGCAGTTCTTC.

The chain recombines TRBV11-2 with TRBJ1-2, with no clear D. This CDR3 spans 14 amino acids. Germline CDR1 SGHAT, CDR2 FQNNGV. The V gene lost 3 bases and the J gene lost 2 bases, with 10 bases spanning the gap. The CDR3, as DNA: TGTGCCAGCAGCTTTTCTCTAACCAACTATGGCTACACCTTC. Residues: CASSFSLTNYGYTF.

The chain is built from TRBV5-1 and TRBJ2-5, with TRBD1 matching over 7 bases. This CDR3 has 14 residues. Germline values: CDR1 SGHRS, CDR2 YFSETQ. V shed 0 bases, J shed 3 bases, and the junction held 2 bases outside the gene matches. This CDR3 is CASSLGTGKETQYF. The CDR3 nucleotides are TGCGCCAGCAGCTTGGGGACAGGTAAAGAGACCCAGTACTTC.

The rearrangement joins TRBV2 to TRBJ1-6, with 8 bases aligning to TRBD1. There are 14 residues in the CDR3. Germline V gene data show CDR1 as SNHLY and CDR2 as FYNNEI. Trimming took 5 bases from V and 8 from J; bases not matched to a gene: 5. CDR3 in DNA: TGTGCCAGCAGTTTACAGGGGGTGGATTCACCCCTCCACTTT. This encodes CASSLQGVDSPLHF.

This sequence joins TRBV9 and TRBJ2-3; tentatively, D is TRBD1 (6 bases). V was trimmed by 3 bases and J by 3 bases, leaving 11 bases between them. CDR3 length: 14 amino acids. Germline CDR1 is SGDLS and CDR2 is YYNGEE. CDR3 amino acids: CASSGQGRTDTQYF. In DNA form, the CDR3 reads TGTGCCAGCAGCGGCCAGGGGAGAACAGATACGCAGTATTTT.

This clone was counted between two and nine times. The gene calls are TRBV5-1 and TRBJ2-7, with D perhaps matching TRBD1 (8 bases). This CDR3 has 14 residues. V lost 4 bases and J 2 bases, leaving 13 bases between the germline ends. From germline, CDR1 is SGHRS and CDR2 YFSETQ. The CDR3 DNA reads as TGCGCCAGCAGCGTAACAGGGGGGGCCTACGAGCAGTACTTC. Its protein product is CASSVTGGAYEQYF.

This chain uses TRBV6-5 with TRBJ2-7, with TRBD2 matching 12 bases. This CDR3 has 14 amino acids. V was pared by 7 bases and J by 4 bases, with 5 bases of the junction left unmatched. Per germline, CDR1 MNHEY and CDR2 SVGAGI. CDR3 nucleotides: TGTGCCAGCACCGGGACTAGCGGGTTTTACGAGCAGTACTTC. This encodes CASTGTSGFYEQYF.

As to this clone: The junction departs from the called germline gene at one end, perhaps through a read error. This chain connects TRBV7-9 to TRBJ2-4, with D possibly matching TRBD2 (6 bases). The V gene's germline CDR1 is SEHNR and CDR2 FQNEAQ (reference sequence). There are 15 residues in the CDR3. The CDR3 nucleotides read TGTGCCAGCAGCTTAGACGCGGGACCTGGTCGATCTAGGGGCTTC. It yields the protein CASSLDAGPGRSRGF.

The rearrangement uses TRBV29-1 and TRBJ1-1, with 8 bases lining up with TRBD1. The germline gives CDR1 SQVTM, CDR2 ANQGSEA. The CDR3 consists of 16 residues. Trimming cost V 3 bases and J 4 bases; bases outside gene matches: 13. CDR3 protein: CSVDGMGTGGSTEAFF. CDR3 coding DNA: TGCAGCGTTGATGGGATGGGGACAGGCGGGAGCACTGAAGCTTTCTTT.

CDR3 in DNA: TGCGCCAGCAGCCAAGACAATAATCAGCCCCAGCATTTT. It encodes CASSQDNNQPQHF. The chain couples TRBV4-3 to TRBJ1-5; D unclear. V was clipped by 0 bases and J by 4 bases, with 4 bases between them. Germline loops: CDR1 LGHNA, CDR2 YSLEER. CDR3 size: 13 residues.

This rearrangement joins TRBV13 to TRBJ2-2, with TRBD1 matching 7 bases. The CDR3 runs to 15 residues. The germline V gene has CDR1 PRHDT and CDR2 FYEKMQ (reference sequence). The junction had 4 bases not matched to a gene; V was cut back by 2 bases and J by 4 bases. CDR3 protein: CASSLTTGFTGELFF. DNA for the CDR3: TGTGCCAGCAGCTTAACGACAGGGTTCACCGGGGAGCTGTTTTTT.

This chain joins TRBV4-1 and TRBJ1-6; D might be TRBD1 (6 bases). The CDR3 consists of 19 residues. Germline V gene sequence: CDR1 MGHRA, CDR2 YSYEKL. Trimming took off 0 bases at V and 6 bases at J, with 21 bases between the two ends. CDR3 in DNA: TGCGCCAGCAGCCAAGATTGGGTTTCGGGGGGCGAGGGTAATTCACCCCTCCACTTT. Protein sequence: CASSQDWVSGGEGNSPLHF.

The chain links TRBV9 to TRBJ2-3, with 7 bases aligning to TRBD1. CDR3 length equals 15 residues. The V gene's germline CDR1 is SGDLS and CDR2 YYNGEE. The junction had 4 bases not matched to a gene; V was cut back by 0 bases and J by 3 bases. CDR3 DNA sequence: TGTGCCAGCAGCGTAGTTCGGGACAGAACAGATACGCAGTATTTT. Protein: CASSVVRDRTDTQYF.

In this sample, this clone turned up once. The genes are TRBV18 and TRBJ2-7, with 9 bases lining up with TRBD2. The CDR3 has 17 residues. V gave up 4 bases and J gave up 1 base; unmatched junction bases: 11. In germline, CDR1 is KGHSH, CDR2 LQKENI. The CDR3 coding sequence is TGTGCCAGCTCACGAGGTAGCGGGAGATTACTTTCCTACGAGCAGTACTTC. This gives the protein CASSRGSGRLLSYEQYF.

This sequence joins TRBV19 and TRBJ1-4; D gene unclear. Per the germline V gene, CDR1 is LNHDA and CDR2 is SQIVND (reference sequence). This CDR3 contains 16 residues. Trimming pared 4 bases from V and 8 bases from J, leaving 20 bases between. CDR3 nucleotides: TGTGCCAGTAGTACTGATACGGGGATTTTCGTGGAAAAACTGTTTTTT. Translated, it gives CASSTDTGIFVEKLFF. Looking up the rest from reference TRBV19 and TRBJ1-4 gives the full variable domain: DGGITQSPKYLFRKEGQNVTLSCEQNLNHDAMYWYRQDPGQGLRLIYYSQIVNDFQKGDIAEGYSVSREKKESFPLTVTSAQKNPTAFYLCASSTDTGIFVEKLFFGSGTQLSVL.

This clone has more than one count but fewer than ten. The V call is TRBV27, the J call TRBJ1-4; D not resolved. Per germline, CDR1 MNHEY and CDR2 SMNVEV (reference sequence). The CDR3 spans 16 residues. Trimming removed 2 bases at V and 4 bases at J, with 14 bases between. Here the CDR3 reads CASSLTPPTGNEKLFF. Here the CDR3 DNA reads TGTGCCAGCAGTTTAACCCCCCCGACGGGTAATGAAAAACTGTTTTTT.

V usage is TRBV6-5 and J usage is TRBJ1-2, with 8 positions matching TRBD1. Trimming took 6 bases from V and 4 from J; bases not matched to a gene: 7. The V gene's germline CDR1 is MNHEY and CDR2 SVGAGI. This CDR3 is built from 14 residues. The CDR3 is CASSHQTGAYGYTF. Here the CDR3 DNA reads TGTGCCAGCAGCCATCAGACAGGGGCCTATGGCTACACCTTC.

The chain is built from TRBV6-6 and TRBJ1-1; no clear D. The germline V gene has CDR1 MNHNY and CDR2 SVGAGI (reference sequence). CDR3 size: 13 residues. The V end lost 0 bases, the J end lost 6 bases, and 8 bases lay between the germline ends. CDR3 region: CASSYSWGAEAFF. The CDR3 DNA follows: TGTGCCAGCAGTTACTCATGGGGAGCTGAAGCTTTCTTT.

The rearrangement joins TRBV10-1 to TRBJ1-2, with D hard to call. The CDR3 extends over 15 amino acids. Germline lookup yields CDR1 WNHNN and CDR2 SYGVQD (reference sequence). V lost 2 bases and J 5 bases, leaving 15 bases between the germline ends. CDR3 sequence reads: CASSEGLNAVYGYTF. The CDR3 DNA is TGCGCCAGCAGTGAGGGGTTGAACGCGGTATATGGCTACACCTTC.

The chain combines TRBV6-4 with TRBJ1-4, with 9 bases identical to TRBD1. The germline gives CDR1 MRHNA, CDR2 SNTAGT. The junction had 25 bases not matched to a gene; V was cut back by 6 bases and J by 8 bases. This CDR3 has 20 amino acids. The CDR3 bases are TGTGCCAGCAGCCAGGAATCCAAGCTGTCCGACGGACAGGGGAAAGAAAAACTGTTTTTT. It translates to CASSQESKLSDGQGKEKLFF.

This clone occurred a few times. This rearrangement joins TRBV10-1 to TRBJ1-1; 12 bases match TRBD1. Germline V gene sequence: CDR1 WNHNN, CDR2 SYGVQD (reference sequence). With 2 bases clipped from V and 2 bases from J, the junction kept 21 bases outside the gene matches. The CDR3 contains 22 residues. The CDR3 loop reads CASSETNTQRRDRGRGNTEAFF. The CDR3 bases are TGCGCCAGCAGTGAGACGAATACTCAACGCCGGGACAGGGGGCGCGGAAACACTGAAGCTTTCTTT.

The chain couples TRBV9 to TRBJ2-7; D is undetermined. CDR1 and CDR2 from the germline V gene are SGDLS and YYNGEE. This CDR3 region has 14 residues. Trimming shortened V by 0 bases and J by 0 bases, and 7 bases separated the two germline ends. The CDR3 region has the DNA TGTGCCAGCAGCGTAGATGCGAGCTCCTACGAGCAGTACTTC. It specifies CASSVDASSYEQYF.

This rearrangement joins TRBV7-9 to TRBJ2-7; D might be TRBD1 (6 bases). Trimming left V 0 bases short and J 2 bases short, with 14 bases between. Germline lookup yields CDR1 SEHNR and CDR2 FQNEAQ (reference sequence). CDR3 length equals 16 residues. The chain's CDR3 is CASSLARTAWAYEQYF. CDR3 DNA sequence: TGTGCCAGCAGCTTAGCCCGGACAGCTTGGGCCTACGAGCAGTACTTC.

The chain recombines TRBV4-1 with TRBJ2-2; TRBD1 might be the D (5 bases). The V gene's germline CDR1 is MGHRA and CDR2 YSYEKL. This CDR3 is built from 16 residues. Trimming pared 2 bases from V and 8 bases from J, leaving 18 bases between. Here the CDR3 reads CASSQPLRGRMGELFF. As DNA, the CDR3 is TGCGCCAGCAGCCAACCGTTAAGGGGAAGGATGGGGGAGCTGTTTTTT.

V and J are TRBV6-5 and TRBJ1-4, with 8 bases that match TRBD1. CDR1 and CDR2 from the germline V gene are MNHEY and SVGAGI. With V trimmed by 6 bases and J by 10 bases, 7 bases remained unmatched. The CDR3 loop spans 13 amino acids. The DNA of the CDR3 is TGTGCCAGCAGCTCCGACAGGGGCGCAAAACTGTTTTTT. Translating gives CASSSDRGAKLFF.

The chain employs TRBV19 and TRBJ1-2, with TRBD1 identical over 8 bases. The CDR3 length is 14 residues. V lost 3 bases to trimming and J lost 5 bases; unmatched junction nucleotides: 5. In germline, CDR1 is LNHDA, CDR2 SQIVND (reference sequence). CDR3 in DNA: TGTGCCAGTAGTATCCAGGACAGGGTATATGGCTACACCTTC. Translated: CASSIQDRVYGYTF.

The chain joins TRBV4-3 to TRBJ1-4; 7 positions agree with TRBD1. Germline loops: CDR1 LGHNA, CDR2 YSLEER. J lost 4 bases, V lost 2 bases, and 7 bases had no gene match. CDR3 size: 16 residues. CDR3 nucleotides: TGCGCCAGCAGCCAAACCGCGGGACAGATTAATGAAAAACTGTTTTTT. Encoded protein: CASSQTAGQINEKLFF.

The chain couples TRBV5-1 to TRBJ2-3; TRBD2 aligns across 11 bases. V lost 0 bases to trimming and J lost 2 bases; unmatched junction nucleotides: 2. Germline lookup yields CDR1 SGHRS and CDR2 YFSETQ. The length of the CDR3 is 16 residues. The CDR3 spells CASSLGLAGSTDTQYF. The CDR3 nucleotides read TGCGCCAGCAGCTTGGGACTAGCGGGGTCCACAGATACGCAGTATTTT.

The V call is TRBV7-8, the J call TRBJ1-2; TRBD1 matches at 7 bases. The V and J ends lost 5 bases and 3 bases, in that order; junction bases with no gene match: 9. Germline CDR1 and CDR2: SGHVS and FQNEAQ. This CDR3 is built from 15 residues. The CDR3 region is CASSPGTDLYYGYTF. The CDR3 DNA is TGTGCCAGCAGCCCAGGGACAGACCTCTACTATGGCTACACCTTC.